These 29 T cell receptor beta chains share one sample of origin, sequenced in a study of blood T cells in healthy people across ages. A second PCR, run for roughly 7 to 11 cycles, used a sample-barcoded 5' primer plus a J-beta primer mix. Each CDR3 protein is one row after TCRdb ran MiXCR on the 5' RACE reads. The data contain about 2 million distinct CDR3 sequences, around half of them singletons. The specimen was blood. These receptor sequences come from a woman aged 40 to 50 in good health.

The chain links TRBV18 to TRBJ2-5; possibly TRBD1 or TRBD2 for D (5 bases each). Judging by the DNA end, TRBJ2-7 fits better; the J call may be wrong. Germline V gene sequence: CDR1 KGHSH, CDR2 LQKENI. The CDR3 totals 14 residues. The CDR3 nucleotides are TGTGCCAGCTCACCCCAGGGATATGGGGGCGAGCAGTACTTC. It specifies CASSPQGYGGEQYF.

The chain combines TRBV6-2 or TRBV6-3 with TRBJ2-7; 9 bases agree with TRBD2. TRBJ2-4 explains the end of the DNA better; the J call may be wrong. Germline V gives CDR1 MNHEY, CDR2 SVGEGT. The CDR3 consists of 18 residues. DNA for the CDR3: TGTGCCAGCAGAAAAGCGCGCGGGGGGGAGGAAACCAAAAACATTCAGTACTTC. Protein: CASRKARGGEETKNIQYF.

The table lists this clonotype with a few counts. This rearrangement joins TRBV28 to TRBJ2-5; 8 positions agree with TRBD2. The V gene end was trimmed by 5 bases and the J gene end by 6 bases; junction bases not matched to a gene: 8. The germline V gene encodes CDR1 MDHEN and CDR2 SYDVKM. This CDR3 contains 14 residues. In nucleotides, the CDR3 is TGTGCCAGCAGTCCGGGACTAGTTTTAAAGACCCAGTACTTC. Protein: CASSPGLVLKTQYF. The full variable domain, rest sourced from reference TRBV28 and TRBJ2-5, is DVKVTQSSRYLVKRTGEKVFLECVQDMDHENMFWYRQDPGLGLRLIYFSYDVKMKEKGDIPEGYSVSREKKERFSLILESASTNQTSMYLCASSPGLVLKTQYFGPGTRLLVL.

A few counts support this clonotype. The chain couples TRBV9 to TRBJ2-1, with a tentative D call TRBD2 (5 bases). Germline loops: CDR1 SGDLS, CDR2 YYNGEE. Trimming shortened V by 5 bases and J by 0 bases, and 12 bases separated the two germline ends. The CDR3 consists of 15 residues. Here the CDR3 DNA reads TGTGCCAGCAGGGGGAGCGAAGGCTCCTACAATGAGCAGTTCTTC. Residues: CASRGSEGSYNEQFF.

CDR3: CASSQEQVSRESIEQYF. In nucleotides, the CDR3 is TGTGCCAGCAGCCAAGAGCAGGTCAGTAGGGAGAGCATCGAGCAGTACTTC. The chain recombines TRBV14 with TRBJ2-4, with D possibly matching TRBD2 (5 bases). Near its end, the DNA agrees better with TRBJ2-7, so the J call may be wrong. The CDR3 covers 17 residues. Germline-derived CDR1 and CDR2 are SGHDN and FVKESK.

The rearrangement uses TRBV9 and TRBJ2-1; weak D call: TRBD2 (5 bases). Germline CDR1 and CDR2: SGDLS and YYNGEE. The CDR3 has 16 amino acids. V was clipped by 0 bases and J by 3 bases, with 13 bases between them. This CDR3 is CASSVEVSGYYNEQFF. CDR3 in DNA: TGTGCCAGCAGCGTAGAGGTAAGCGGATACTACAATGAGCAGTTCTTC.

Only a few counts were recorded for this clonotype. The chain recombines TRBV9 with TRBJ2-3; perhaps TRBD1 as D (5 bases). This CDR3 is built from 16 residues. Germline V CDR1 and CDR2: SGDLS, YYNGEE. V was cut by 6 bases and J by 2 bases, with 19 bases left in between. The CDR3: CASNPTGAVSTDTQYF. CDR3 DNA sequence: TGTGCCAGCAACCCTACTGGGGCGGTTTCCACAGATACGCAGTATTTT.

CDR3 amino acids: CASSMDRDNSPLHF. In nucleotides, the CDR3 is TGTGCCAGCAGCATGGACAGGGATAATTCACCCCTCCACTTT. The rearrangement joins TRBV7-9 to TRBJ1-6; TRBD1 aligns across 8 bases. The CDR3 has 14 amino acids. The V gene's germline CDR1 is SEHNR and CDR2 FQNEAQ (reference sequence). V lost 5 bases, J lost 5 bases, and 2 bases stayed unmatched.

The chain links TRBV7-2 to TRBJ2-5; possible D gene TRBD2, 6 bases. V lost 6 bases, J lost 2 bases, and 19 bases lay in between. The CDR3 totals 16 residues. Germline V gene sequence: CDR1 SGHTA, CDR2 FQGNSA. DNA of the CDR3: TGTGCCAGCAGGACTGCTTGGCGGGGTACACAAGAGACCCAGTACTTC. Translated: CASRTAWRGTQETQYF.

The gene calls are TRBV28 and TRBJ1-2; D might be TRBD1 (6 bases). Trimming left V 7 bases short and J 7 bases short, with 19 bases between. Germline lookup yields CDR1 MDHEN and CDR2 SYDVKM. The CDR3 extends over 14 amino acids. CDR3 in DNA: TGTGCCAGCAAGGCCTCCGGGACACAAACTGGCTACACCTTC. Protein product: CASKASGTQTGYTF.

This clonotype was observed a few times. This chain uses TRBV9 with TRBJ2-1; weak D call: TRBD2 (5 bases). CDR1 is SGDLS and CDR2 is YYNGEE in the germline V gene. CDR3 size: 16 residues. The V and J ends lost 0 bases and 5 bases respectively, with 15 bases between them. In DNA form, the CDR3 reads TGTGCCAGCAGCGTAGAGAGGGAATCTGCCCACAATGAGCAGTTCTTC. Protein product: CASSVERESAHNEQFF.

J is TRBJ1-1 and V is TRBV4-3; perhaps TRBD1 as D (6 bases). V lost 1 base and J lost 4, with 16 bases in between. Germline V gene lookup returns CDR1 LGHNA and CDR2 YSLEER. There are 16 residues in the CDR3. DNA for the CDR3: TGCGCCAGCAGCCAAGGATTTCGGGGGGCGGTCACTGAAGCTTTCTTT. This gives the protein CASSQGFRGAVTEAFF.

The CDR3 protein is CAISFFGTETQYF. In nucleotides, the CDR3 is TGTGCCATCAGTTTCTTCGGGACAGAGACCCAGTACTTC. The chain has TRBV10-3 and TRBJ2-5; D tentatively reads TRBD1 or TRBD2 (5 bases each). The CDR3 sequence is 13 residues long. Trimming removed 5 bases from V and 4 bases from J, with 11 bases in between. Germline CDR1 ENHRY, CDR2 SYGVKD.

This clonotype showed up just once. This rearrangement joins TRBV6-5 to TRBJ2-5; the match to TRBD2 covers 11 bases. The DNA end is more similar to TRBJ2-1, so the J call may be wrong. There are 19 residues in the CDR3. Germline V gene data show CDR1 as MNHEY and CDR2 as SVGAGI. The CDR3 DNA reads TGTGCCAGCAGTTACTTACTAGCGGGGGCGGGGGGTATTTGCAATGAGCAGTTCTTC. Its translation: CASSYLLAGAGGICNEQFF.

This clonotype was seen a handful of times. The CDR3 is CASSPGTGGCEQYF. DNA for the CDR3: TGTGCCAGCAGCCCCGGGACAGGGGGGTGCGAGCAGTACTTC. The J gene is TRBJ2-7, the V gene TRBV9; TRBD1 matches at 11 bases. J lost 6 bases, V lost 4 bases, and 6 bases had no gene match. Germline V gives CDR1 SGDLS, CDR2 YYNGEE. The CDR3 extends over 14 amino acids.

J is TRBJ2-3 and V is TRBV12-3 or TRBV12-4; the match to TRBD2 covers 7 bases. There are 16 residues in the CDR3. V gave up 0 bases and J gave up 6 bases; unmatched junction bases: 9. In DNA, the CDR3 is TGTGCCAGCAGTTTAGCGGGGCTGGGGGGAGGGGATACGCAGTATTTT. Its translation: CASSLAGLGGGDTQYF.

The chain uses TRBV20-1 and TRBJ2-3; tentatively, D is TRBD1 (5 bases). Germline values: CDR1 DFQATT, CDR2 SNEGSKA (reference sequence). CDR3 length: 12 amino acids. V dropped 3 bases and J dropped 4 bases, with 8 bases sitting between them. CDR3 nucleotide sequence: TGCAGTGCTAGTAAGACAGCAGATACGCAGTATTTT. It codes for CSASKTADTQYF.

The table lists this clonotype with a few counts. This chain joins TRBV12-3 or TRBV12-4 and TRBJ1-2; TRBD1 matches 7 bases. Trimming at V came to 7 bases and at J to 7 bases, leaving 24 bases not matched to a gene. The CDR3 runs 18 residues. CDR3: CASIDLPGTALDWFGYTF. CDR3 coding DNA: TGTGCCAGCATTGACCTGCCCGGGACAGCACTCGATTGGTTTGGCTACACCTTC.

The gene calls are TRBV7-8 and TRBJ2-1; a weak D match, TRBD2 (7 bases). V lost 2 bases, J lost 11 bases, and 19 bases lay in between. Looked up from germline, CDR1 is SGHVS and CDR2 is FQNEAQ. The CDR3 runs to 15 residues. In DNA, the CDR3 is TGTGCCAGCAGCTTATCTATTGGGGGGGGCCATAAGCAGTTCTTC. It encodes CASSLSIGGGHKQFF. The whole variable domain, remainder taken from reference TRBV7-8 and TRBJ2-1, is GAGVSQSPRYKVAKRGQDVALRCDPISGHVSLFWYQQALGQGPEFLTYFQNEAQLDKSGLPSDRFFAERPEGSVSTLKIQRTQQEDSAVYLCASSLSIGGGHKQFFGPGTRLTVL.

The J gene is TRBJ2-3, the V gene TRBV12-3 or TRBV12-4; either TRBD1 or TRBD2 may supply D (5 bases each). This CDR3 region has 13 residues. V dropped 3 bases and J dropped 7 bases, with 11 bases sitting between them. The CDR3 is CASSFRDPNTQYF. As DNA, the CDR3 is TGTGCCAGCAGTTTTAGGGACCCCAATACGCAGTATTTT.

The chain joins TRBV3-1 to TRBJ2-1, with 8 bases fitting TRBD1. The J call could be wrong; TRBJ2-7 is a better fit for the DNA end. The CDR3 is made up of 15 amino acids. Germline assignment: CDR1 LGHDT and CDR2 YNNKEL (reference sequence). The CDR3 loop reads CASSQVRTGNREQYF. The CDR3 nucleotides read TGTGCCAGCAGCCAAGTGAGGACAGGGAACCGCGAGCAGTACTTC.

This CDR3 is CSVGRGSLSYNEQFF. In DNA form, the CDR3 reads TGCAGTGTTGGGCGGGGCAGCCTCTCCTACAATGAGCAGTTCTTC. The gene calls are TRBV20-1 and TRBJ2-1; D may be TRBD2 (6 bases). V dropped 7 bases and J dropped 0 bases, with 16 bases sitting between them. The length of the CDR3 is 15 residues. Germline V gene sequence: CDR1 DFQATT, CDR2 SNEGSKA (reference sequence).

V usage is TRBV27 and J usage is TRBJ1-5; D uncertain. Trimming removed 0 bases from V and 4 bases from J, with 16 bases in between. This CDR3 region has 17 residues. Germline V gene lookup returns CDR1 MNHEY and CDR2 SMNVEV (reference sequence). CDR3 region: CASSLSIGTLGNQPQHF. Here the CDR3 DNA reads TGTGCCAGCAGTTTATCGATCGGCACCTTGGGAAATCAGCCCCAGCATTTT.

The J gene is TRBJ2-5, the V gene TRBV28; D is perhaps TRBD2 (5 bases). V was clipped by 7 bases and J by 5 bases, with 20 bases between them. The CDR3 spans 15 residues. Germline CDR1 and CDR2: MDHEN and SYDVKM. The CDR3 region has the DNA TGTGCCAGCATATCCGGCGCGGGCTTGGGGGAGACCCAGTACTTC. As protein: CASISGAGLGETQYF.

The rearrangement uses TRBV28 and TRBJ1-4, with D tentatively TRBD1 (5 bases). V was cut by 2 bases and J by 3 bases, with 10 bases left in between. Germline values: CDR1 MDHEN, CDR2 SYDVKM. This CDR3 has 15 residues. The CDR3, as DNA: TGTGCCAGCAGTTTACCCAGGGAACCTAATGAAAAACTGTTTTTT. Encoded protein: CASSLPREPNEKLFF.

The chain is built from TRBV12-3 or TRBV12-4 and TRBJ2-1; perhaps TRBD2 as D (7 bases). V shed 7 bases and J shed 2 bases, with 15 bases lying between them. CDR3 size: 15 residues. This CDR3 is CASISEGGAYNEQFF. DNA of the CDR3: TGTGCCAGCATTTCCGAGGGGGGGGCCTACAATGAGCAGTTCTTC.

The chain combines TRBV11-1 with TRBJ2-1; D not resolved. V gave up 6 bases and J gave up 0 bases, with 12 bases separating them. The CDR3 sequence is 15 residues long. Germline loops: CDR1 SGHAT, CDR2 FQDESV (reference sequence). The CDR3 bases are TGTGCCAGCAGGGGTAGGCTAGACTCCTACAATGAGCAGTTCTTC. It codes for CASRGRLDSYNEQFF.

CDR3 amino acids: CASSQPDRGQETQYF. Written as DNA, the CDR3 is TGTGCCAGCAGCCAACCTGACAGGGGGCAAGAGACCCAGTACTTC. The chain combines TRBV7-9 with TRBJ2-5, with 9 bases matching TRBD1. The CDR3 has 15 amino acids. The germline CDR1 and CDR2 sequences are SEHNR and FQNEAQ (reference sequence). V shed 5 bases, J shed 2 bases, and the junction held 6 bases outside the gene matches.

A few counts support this clonotype. This rearrangement joins TRBV20-1 to TRBJ2-7; D is ambiguous. With 3 bases removed from V and 7 bases from J, the gap between germline ends came to 13 bases. This CDR3 has 12 amino acids. The germline gives CDR1 DFQATT, CDR2 SNEGSKA (reference sequence). CDR3 nucleotides: TGCAGTGCTAGTGATGGCTACAATGAGCAGTACTTC. Protein sequence: CSASDGYNEQYF.